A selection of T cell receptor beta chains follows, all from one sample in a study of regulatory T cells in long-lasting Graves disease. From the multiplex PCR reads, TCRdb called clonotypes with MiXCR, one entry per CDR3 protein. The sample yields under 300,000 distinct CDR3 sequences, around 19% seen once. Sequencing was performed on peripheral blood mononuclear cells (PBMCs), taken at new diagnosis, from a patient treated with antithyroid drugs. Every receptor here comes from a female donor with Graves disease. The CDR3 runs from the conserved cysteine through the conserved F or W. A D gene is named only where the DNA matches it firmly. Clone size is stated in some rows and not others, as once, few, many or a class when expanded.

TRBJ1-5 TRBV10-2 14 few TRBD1 TGCGCCAGCAGTGAACAGGGGGTAGGTCAGCCCCAGCATTTT CASSEQGVGQPQHF
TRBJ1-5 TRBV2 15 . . TGTGCCAGCAGTGACGGGGACGGTCGCAATCAGCCCCAGCATTTT CASSDGDGRNQPQHF
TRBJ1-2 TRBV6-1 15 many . TGTGCCAGCAGTGAACGATTACGGGTAGACTATGGCTACACCTTC CASSERLRVDYGYTF
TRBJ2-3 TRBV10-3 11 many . TGTGCCATCAGTGAGGGAGATACGCAGTATTTT CAISEGDTQYF
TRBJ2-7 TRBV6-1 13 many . TGTGCCAGCAGGAGGACTGGAAACTACGAGCAGTACTTC CASRRTGNYEQYF
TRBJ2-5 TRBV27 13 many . TGTGCCAGCAGTTTATTCTTCCAAGAGACCCAGTACTTC CASSLFFQETQYF
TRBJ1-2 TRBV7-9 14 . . TGTGCCAGCAGCTTAGCGGGCGTGGAGGGGGGCTACACCTTC CASSLAGVEGGYTF
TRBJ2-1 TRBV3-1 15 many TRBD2 TGTGCCAGCAGCCACAAGCGGGAGTCCTACAATGAGCAGTTCTTC CASSHKRESYNEQFF
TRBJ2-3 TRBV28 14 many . TGTGCCAGCAGCAGCATCCTACGCACAGATACGCAGTATTTT CASSSILRTDTQYF
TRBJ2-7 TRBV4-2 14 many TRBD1 TGTGCCAGCAGCGCAGAGGACAGGTTCTACGAGCAGTACTTC CASSAEDRFYEQYF
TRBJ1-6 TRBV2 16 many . TGTGCCAGCAGTGATGGAGCCGGGAATTCAGGTTCACCCCTCCACTTT CASSDGAGNSGSPLHF
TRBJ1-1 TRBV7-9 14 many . TGTGCCAGCAGCTTAGCTGGGGTGAACACTGAAGCTTTCTTT CASSLAGVNTEAFF
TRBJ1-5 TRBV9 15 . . TGTGCCAGCAGCGTAGGGGCAGCTAGCAATCAGCCCCAGCATTTT CASSVGAASNQPQHF
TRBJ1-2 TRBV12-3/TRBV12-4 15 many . TGTGCCAGCAGTTTCCAGGATAGGGGAACGGGAGGCTACACCTTC CASSFQDRGTGGYTF
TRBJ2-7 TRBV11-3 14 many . TGTGCCAGCAGCTTAAGGTCACTAAATTACGAGCAGTACTTC CASSLRSLNYEQYF
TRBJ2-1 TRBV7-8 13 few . TGTGCCAGCAGCTTAGGACATGACAATGAGCAGTTCTTC CASSLGHDNEQFF
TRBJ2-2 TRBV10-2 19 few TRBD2 TGCGCCAGCAGGGCGTTGACTAGCGGGAGGGCCTTAGGGACCGGGGAGCTGTTTTTT CASRALTSGRALGTGELFF
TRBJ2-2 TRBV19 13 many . TGTGCCAGTAGGTTCGGCTTGACCGGGGAGCTGTTTTTT CASRFGLTGELFF
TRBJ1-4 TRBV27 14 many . TGTGCCAGCAGTTTAATCAGCGGGAGTGAAAAACTGTTTTTT CASSLISGSEKLFF
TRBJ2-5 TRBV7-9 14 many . TGTGCCAGCAGCACTCGACAGATCCAAGAGACCCAGTACTTC CASSTRQIQETQYF
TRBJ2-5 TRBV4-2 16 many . TGTGCCAGCAGCCAAGTAGAAGGGGCGGTCTCGGAGACCCAGTACTTC CASSQVEGAVSETQYF
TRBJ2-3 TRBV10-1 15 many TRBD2 TGCGCCAGCAGTGAGTCGGGACTAGGTTCAGATACGCAGTATTTT CASSESGLGSDTQYF
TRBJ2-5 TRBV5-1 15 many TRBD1 TGCGCCAGCAGCCCCACGGGACAGGTACAAGAGACCCAGTACTTC CASSPTGQVQETQYF
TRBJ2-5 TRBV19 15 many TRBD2 TGTGCCAGTATGGCTAGCGGGAGAGTGGGGGAGACCCAGTACTTC CASMASGRVGETQYF
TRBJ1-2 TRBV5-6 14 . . TGTGCCAGCAGCCCCCGGAGGATTGGCTATGGCTACACCTTC CASSPRRIGYGYTF
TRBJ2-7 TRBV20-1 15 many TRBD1 TGCAGTGCTAGAGGGGTTCGCAGGGGGTATTACGAGCAGTACTTC CSARGVRRGYYEQYF